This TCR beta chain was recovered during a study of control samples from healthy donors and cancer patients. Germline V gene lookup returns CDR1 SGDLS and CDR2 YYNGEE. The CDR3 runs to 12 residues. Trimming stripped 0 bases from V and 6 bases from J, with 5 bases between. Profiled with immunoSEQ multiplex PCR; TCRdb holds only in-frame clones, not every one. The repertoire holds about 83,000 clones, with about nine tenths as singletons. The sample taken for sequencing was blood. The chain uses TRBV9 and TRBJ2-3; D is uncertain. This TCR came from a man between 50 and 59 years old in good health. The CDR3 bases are TGTGCCAGCAGCGTAGGGCCCGATACGCAGTATTTT. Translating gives CASSVGPDTQYF.